A single sample is the source of the 31 T cell receptor beta chains below, sequenced in a study of early T cells in non-severe SARS-CoV-2 infection (dated by TCRdb to the early 2020s). The method behind the library was 5' RACE. Sequencing used a NextSeq 500. Starting from the raw public reads, TCRdb applied fastp trimming at Q25, assembled clones with MiXCR and retained in-frame beta chains. A single entry per CDR3 protein holds the most common genes and DNA from its merged rows. Present in this sample are around 80,000 distinct CDR3 sequences, about an eighth of which were seen just once. About 1.5% of the sample lies in the top ten. The sample was whole blood. These receptors originate from an adult who was a healthcare worker with PCR-confirmed SARS-CoV-2 infection or an uninfected control (not recorded which).

This sequence joins TRBV29-1 and TRBJ2-3; TRBD1 or TRBD2 may be the D gene (6 bases each). The CDR3 has 11 residues. Germline lookup yields CDR1 SQVTM and CDR2 ANQGSEA. With 6 bases removed from V and 6 bases from J, the gap between germline ends came to 10 bases. The CDR3 loop is CSVPGADTQYF. The CDR3 DNA is TGCAGCGTGCCGGGGGCGGATACGCAGTATTTT.

To note about this clonotype: One base away lies a much larger clone, so this may be a sequencing read error. The rearrangement joins TRBV11-2 to TRBJ2-5; 10 positions match TRBD1. The CDR3 has 17 amino acids. Germline-derived CDR1 and CDR2 are SGHAT and FQNNGV. The chain's CDR3 is CANSSHRGTGVQETQYF. In nucleotides, the CDR3 is TGTGCCAACAGCTCCCATAGAGGGACAGGGGTCCAAGAGACCCAGTACTTC.

This clonotype was detected many times. The chain combines TRBV29-1 with TRBJ2-7, with 7 bases matching TRBD2. The CDR3 totals 12 residues. The J segment lost 7 bases and the V segment lost 7 bases, leaving 10 bases of the junction unmatched. CDR1 is SQVTM, CDR2 ANQGSEA, per germline. CDR3 in DNA: TGCAGCGCCCGGGACTATAGAGGGGAGCAGTACTTC. This encodes CSARDYRGEQYF.

This clonotype was seen repeatedly, ten times or more. This rearrangement joins TRBV11-2 to TRBJ1-1; TRBD1 agrees at 12 bases. Germline CDR1 is SGHAT and CDR2 is FQNNGV. The CDR3 is 15 amino acids. V lost 2 bases, J lost 11 bases, and 9 bases stayed unmatched. CDR3 loop: CASSLNRDRGRPAFF. DNA of the CDR3: TGTGCCAGCAGCTTAAATCGGGACAGGGGGCGTCCGGCTTTCTTT.

This rearrangement joins TRBV29-1 to TRBJ1-1; no firm D call. The ends were cut back, 4 bases at V and 8 bases at J, with 8 bases in the middle. Germline values: CDR1 SQVTM, CDR2 ANQGSEA. The CDR3 sequence is 10 residues long. CDR3 sequence (DNA): TGCAGCGTTGTGTATAGAGAAGCTTTCTTT. Translated: CSVVYREAFF.

This clonotype was detected many times. V and J are TRBV11-2 and TRBJ2-3; D remains ambiguous. There are 13 residues in the CDR3. Between the trimmed V and J ends, which lost 2 bases and 6 bases, there was a span of 9 bases. Germline V gene sequence: CDR1 SGHAT, CDR2 FQNNGV. The CDR3 sequence is CASSLPPSDTQYF. The CDR3 nucleotides are TGTGCCAGCAGCTTACCCCCCTCGGATACGCAGTATTTT. The entire variable domain, with the rest obtained from reference TRBV11-2 and TRBJ2-3, is as follows: EAGVAQSPRYKIIEKRQSVAFWCNPISGHATLYWYQQILGQGPKLLIQFQNNGVVDDSQLPKDRFSAERLKGVDSTLKIQPAKLEDSAVYLCASSLPPSDTQYFGPGTRLTVL.

In its sample, this clonotype was seen many times. The CDR3 DNA is TGTGCCAGCAGTGAAGCAGGACAGTTGAACACTGAAGCTTTCTTT. Amino acids: CASSEAGQLNTEAFF. The chain recombines TRBV2 with TRBJ1-1; D is perhaps TRBD1 (6 bases). V was clipped by 0 bases and J by 0 bases, with 8 bases between them. The CDR3 extends over 15 amino acids. The germline V gene has CDR1 SNHLY and CDR2 FYNNEI.

This chain links TRBV18 with TRBJ1-3; D is unresolved. From germline, CDR1 is KGHSH and CDR2 LQKENI. CDR3 size: 15 residues. V gave up 3 bases and J gave up 2 bases, with 11 bases separating them. CDR3 sequence (DNA): TGTGCCAGCTCACCGTCTACAGCGGCTGGAAACACCATATATTTT. It yields the protein CASSPSTAAGNTIYF.

This clonotype was counted at least ten times. The chain has TRBV9 and TRBJ1-2; D is unresolved. V lost 3 bases and J 8 bases, leaving 17 bases between the germline ends. Germline V gives CDR1 SGDLS, CDR2 YYNGEE. The CDR3 loop spans 14 amino acids. The CDR3 DNA is TGTGCCAGCAGCGCTTTTTTTCAGGCAGAGGGCTACACCTTC. Its translation is CASSAFFQAEGYTF. Drawing the rest from reference TRBV9 and TRBJ1-2, the complete variable domain is DSGVTQTPKHLITATGQRVTLRCSPRSGDLSVYWYQQSLDQGLQFLIQYYNGEERAKGNILERFSAQQFPDLHSELNLSSLELGDSALYFCASSAFFQAEGYTFGSGTRLTVV.

The chain joins TRBV11-2 to TRBJ2-7; 7 bases align to TRBD2. Trimming at V came to 1 base and at J to 6 bases, leaving 3 bases not matched to a gene. CDR1 is SGHAT, CDR2 FQNNGV, per germline. The CDR3 is 13 amino acids. CDR3 sequence reads: CASSLVGGIEQYF. CDR3 nucleotides: TGTGCCAGCAGCTTAGTGGGGGGGATCGAGCAGTACTTC.

This clonotype was recorded at least ten times. This sequence joins TRBV7-6 and TRBJ2-5; D is uncertain. The CDR3 has 13 amino acids. The germline V gene has CDR1 SGHVS and CDR2 FNYEAQ. Trimming cost V 3 bases and J 3 bases, with 8 bases left between them. The CDR3 loop reads CASSFYRKETQYF. DNA of the CDR3: TGTGCCAGCAGCTTCTATAGGAAAGAGACCCAGTACTTC.

The J gene is TRBJ1-1, the V gene TRBV12-3 or TRBV12-4, with TRBD1 identical over 9 bases. After removal of 8 bases from V and 2 bases from J, the junction contained 6 bases not matched to a gene. This CDR3 spans 14 amino acids. The CDR3 loop reads CASRKDRGNTEAFF. CDR3 DNA: TGTGCCAGCCGTAAGGACAGGGGTAACACTGAAGCTTTCTTT.

V gene TRBV20-1 combines with J gene TRBJ2-7, with 8 bases fitting TRBD2. Germline lookup yields CDR1 DFQATT and CDR2 SNEGSKA (reference sequence). The CDR3 has 15 amino acids. V shed 3 bases and J 4 bases; nucleotides not matched to a gene: 11. CDR3 in DNA: TGCAGTGCTAGCGGGAGCGGGGGTCAACAATACGAGCAGTACTTC. It specifies CSASGSGGQQYEQYF.

The J gene is TRBJ1-2, the V gene TRBV21-1. TRBV21-1 is classified as a pseudogene. The CDR3 loop spans 11 amino acids. DNA of the CDR3: TGTGCCAGCAGCACGGCAGATGGCTACACCTTC. It translates to CASSTADGYTF.

This clonotype was seen only once. The chain employs TRBV7-2 and TRBJ2-5, with no clear D. The germline V and J ends were trimmed by 2 bases and 2 bases, with 6 bases remaining between them. The germline gives CDR1 SGHTA, CDR2 FQGNSA. This CDR3 comprises 13 residues. CDR3 sequence: CASSLRRQETQYF. CDR3 nucleotide sequence: TGTGCCAGCAGCTTAAGACGGCAAGAGACCCAGTACTTC.

This clonotype showed up many times. The rearrangement uses TRBV20-1 and TRBJ1-2, with 9 bases fitting TRBD1. The trim removed 2 bases at V and 6 bases at J, leaving 10 bases unmatched. The CDR3 is 15 residues long. Germline loops: CDR1 DFQATT, CDR2 SNEGSKA (reference sequence). The CDR3 coding sequence is TGCAGTGCTAGAAATCCGGGACAGGGAAGTCATGGCTACACCTTC. Translating it yields CSARNPGQGSHGYTF.

V usage is TRBV30 and J usage is TRBJ1-1; D remains ambiguous. Germline V gives CDR1 GTSNPN, CDR2 SVGIG (reference sequence). V gave up 0 bases and J gave up 3 bases, with 8 bases separating them. The CDR3 is 13 residues long. This chain's CDR3 is CAWSVGKYTEAFF. The CDR3 DNA is TGTGCCTGGAGTGTCGGTAAATACACTGAAGCTTTCTTT.

This clonotype occurred many times. The chain uses TRBV4-3 and TRBJ2-7; 11 nucleotides agree with TRBD1. There are 16 residues in the CDR3. With 4 bases clipped from V and 2 bases from J, the junction kept 7 bases outside the gene matches. Germline V gene sequence: CDR1 LGHNA, CDR2 YSLEER. The CDR3 bases are TGCGCCAGCAGCCCCGGGTTGGGACAGGGGGCCTACGAGCAGTACTTC. As protein: CASSPGLGQGAYEQYF.

The table lists this clonotype with many counts. This rearrangement joins TRBV27 to TRBJ2-1, with TRBD2 matching over 11 bases. The CDR3 is made up of 14 amino acids. J lost 8 bases, V lost 5 bases, and 5 bases had no gene match. Germline loops: CDR1 MNHEY, CDR2 SMNVEV (reference sequence). CDR3 residues: CASSLAGGFDEQFF. CDR3 sequence (DNA): TGTGCCAGCAGTCTAGCGGGGGGTTTCGATGAGCAGTTCTTC.

V usage is TRBV7-9 and J usage is TRBJ2-1, with D possibly being TRBD1 (6 bases). V was trimmed by 5 bases and J by 2 bases, leaving 13 bases between them. The CDR3 extends over 15 amino acids. In germline, CDR1 is SEHNR, CDR2 FQNEAQ (reference sequence). In nucleotides, the CDR3 is TGTGCCAGCAGCCTACAGGGATCGCCCTACAATGAGCAGTTCTTC. Translating it yields CASSLQGSPYNEQFF.

This clonotype was observed a handful of times. The rearrangement links TRBV19 to TRBJ2-5; D is possibly TRBD2 (6 bases). The CDR3 spans 13 residues. Trimming cost V 7 bases and J 1 base, with 10 bases left between them. Germline V gene sequence: CDR1 LNHDA, CDR2 SQIVND (reference sequence). This CDR3 is CASKEGPQETQYF. The CDR3 region has the DNA TGTGCCAGTAAGGAGGGGCCCCAAGAGACCCAGTACTTC.

The V gene is TRBV29-1, the J gene TRBJ2-7, with 8 bases identical to TRBD1. The CDR3 consists of 15 residues. Germline values: CDR1 SQVTM, CDR2 ANQGSEA. V lost 4 bases and J lost 2; bases outside the gene matches: 10. Here the CDR3 reads CSVGGGQGNPYEQYF. In DNA, the CDR3 is TGCAGCGTTGGCGGCGGACAGGGTAACCCCTACGAGCAGTACTTC.

A few counts support this clonotype. CDR3 in DNA: TGTGCCAGCAGCTCCTCCGGGACAGCCACCTCCTATGGCTACACCTTC. It yields the protein CASSSSGTATSYGYTF. V gene TRBV7-6 combines with J gene TRBJ1-2; the match to TRBD1 covers 7 bases. Germline V gene sequence: CDR1 SGHVS, CDR2 FNYEAQ. The length of the CDR3 is 16 residues. The trim removed 4 bases at V and 4 bases at J, leaving 12 bases unmatched.

The chain joins TRBV11-2 to TRBJ2-3; no definite D call. The germline CDR1 and CDR2 sequences are SGHAT and FQNNGV. Trimming cost V 2 bases and J 6 bases, with 15 bases left between them. The CDR3 is 15 amino acids. The CDR3: CASSLLLAQWDTQYF. As DNA, the CDR3 is TGTGCCAGCAGCTTACTGTTAGCCCAGTGGGATACGCAGTATTTT.

This chain joins TRBV20-1 and TRBJ2-6; D is uncertain. The germline V gene encodes CDR1 DFQATT and CDR2 SNEGSKA (reference sequence). The CDR3 runs 15 residues. V was clipped by 0 bases and J by 2 bases, with 8 bases between them. DNA for the CDR3: TGCAGTGCTAGAGATTCAAGGGCTGGGGCCAACGTCCTGACTTTC. Encoded protein: CSARDSRAGANVLTF.

The chain joins TRBV6-6 to TRBJ1-5; 9 bases fit TRBD1. The V and J ends lost 4 bases and 9 bases, in that order; junction bases with no gene match: 4. The CDR3 covers 13 residues. Germline-derived CDR1 and CDR2 are MNHNY and SVGAGI (reference sequence). CDR3 in amino acids: CASSWTGEGPQHF. CDR3 nucleotide sequence: TGTGCCAGCAGTTGGACAGGGGAGGGGCCCCAGCATTTT.

This clonotype has at least ten counts. This chain connects TRBV6-6 to TRBJ2-7; a weak D match, TRBD1 (6 bases). Per the germline V gene, CDR1 is MNHNY and CDR2 is SVGAGI (reference sequence). V was cut by 8 bases and J by 1 base, with 15 bases left in between. The CDR3 spans 14 residues. The CDR3 sequence is CASAYSQGSYEQYF. CDR3 coding DNA: TGTGCCAGCGCATATTCACAGGGATCCTACGAGCAGTACTTC.

The table lists this clonotype with many counts. This chain uses TRBV11-2 with TRBJ1-1; D is unresolved. The ends were cut back, 1 base at V and 8 bases at J, with 8 bases in the middle. The CDR3 covers 12 residues. Germline CDR1 SGHAT, CDR2 FQNNGV. The CDR3 spells CASSLGRQEAFF. CDR3 coding DNA: TGTGCCAGCAGCTTAGGCCGGCAGGAAGCTTTCTTT.

This clonotype has only one observation. Possible read error: a much larger clone is one base away. This sequence joins TRBV7-9 and TRBJ2-7; weak D call: TRBD1 (6 bases). The CDR3 has 11 residues. The V end lost 7 bases, the J end lost 7 bases, and 11 bases lay between the germline ends. The germline V gene has CDR1 SEHNR and CDR2 FQNEAQ (reference sequence). CDR3 loop: CASIPDREQYF. CDR3 DNA sequence: TGTGCCAGCATCCCCGACAGGGAGCAGTACTTC.

The CDR3 region is CSVGRTGGLRYTF. The CDR3 DNA reads as TGCAGCGTCGGTAGGACAGGGGGCTTAAGGTACACCTTC. The chain joins TRBV29-1 to TRBJ1-2; 11 positions match TRBD1. The germline CDR1 and CDR2 sequences are SQVTM and ANQGSEA. The CDR3 is 13 amino acids. Trimming removed 6 bases from V and 11 bases from J; junction bases left unmatched: 11.

The chain carries TRBV9 and TRBJ2-1; TRBD2 agrees at 9 bases. The CDR3 covers 16 residues. CDR1 is SGDLS and CDR2 is YYNGEE in the germline V gene. The ends lost 3 bases at V and 3 bases at J; junction bases unmatched: 7. The CDR3 DNA reads TGTGCCAGCAGCGCGGAGATAGCGGGGGTCTACAATGAGCAGTTCTTC. Protein sequence: CASSAEIAGVYNEQFF. The whole variable domain, filled in from reference TRBV9 and TRBJ2-1, reads DSGVTQTPKHLITATGQRVTLRCSPRSGDLSVYWYQQSLDQGLQFLIQYYNGEERAKGNILERFSAQQFPDLHSELNLSSLELGDSALYFCASSAEIAGVYNEQFFGPGTRLTVL.